This T cell receptor (beta chain) stems from a study of cytomegalovirus exposure and HLA in healthy donors. Libraries were prepared by immunoSEQ multiplex PCR; TCRdb keeps only in-frame clonotypes and omits some of them. The sample lists 250,000 to 350,000 clones, roughly 89% occurring once. The CDR3 runs to 14 residues. Germline V CDR1 and CDR2: SGHTA, FQGNSA. The germline V and J ends were trimmed by 1 base and 2 bases, with 9 bases remaining between them. Comment on this clone: Its target is unknown. A much larger clone sits a single nucleotide away, making a read error possible.

General study results and limits: Researchers catalogued some 160 TCR beta chains as cytomegalovirus-associated.

The origin of this receptor is a woman aged 18-35 years in good health and CMV-seronegative. Sequenced sample: PBMCs. This chain connects TRBV7-2 to TRBJ2-7; perhaps TRBD1 as D (5 bases). The CDR3 loop is CASSLGQGTYEQYF. The CDR3 DNA follows: TGTGCCAGCAGCTTAGGGCAGGGAACCTACGAGCAGTACTTC.